The present T cell receptor beta chain was sequenced within a study of beta chain features in type 1 diabetes. Whole-study results and caveats: Patients with type 1 diabetes showed fewer VDJ junction insertions and more deletions.

This CDR3 contains 15 residues. V lost 1 base and J lost 5, with 11 bases in between. CDR1 SGHTA and CDR2 FQGNSA come from the germline V gene. On this clone itself: Its cognate antigen is unknown.

TCRB transcripts that were expressed got sequenced, as all of the isolated RNA had been reverse transcribed. Some clones are missing from TCRdb's copy, which holds only in-frame ones; the method was immunoSEQ multiplex PCR. The table lists roughly 500,000 clones, roughly 30% of them singletons. The clonotype originates from a man between 18 and 29 years old in good health. The sequencing input was naive CD4+ T cells from blood. V and J are TRBV7-2 and TRBJ1-4; no firm D call. CDR3 residues: CASSLDASYNEKLFF. CDR3 sequence (DNA): TGTGCCAGCAGCTTAGATGCCAGTTACAATGAAAAACTGTTTTTT.